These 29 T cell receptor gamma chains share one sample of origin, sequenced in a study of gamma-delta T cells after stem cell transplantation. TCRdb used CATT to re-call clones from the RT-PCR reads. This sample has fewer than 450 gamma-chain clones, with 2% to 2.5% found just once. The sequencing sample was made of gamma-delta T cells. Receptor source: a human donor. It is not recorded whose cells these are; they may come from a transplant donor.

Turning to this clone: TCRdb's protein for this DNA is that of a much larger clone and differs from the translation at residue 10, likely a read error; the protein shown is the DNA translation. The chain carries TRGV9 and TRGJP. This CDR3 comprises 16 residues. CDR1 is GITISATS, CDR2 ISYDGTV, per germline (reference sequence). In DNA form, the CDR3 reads TGTGCCTTGTGGGAGGTAATGGGGTTGAGCAAAAAAATCAAGGTATTT. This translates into CALWEVMGLSKKIKVF.

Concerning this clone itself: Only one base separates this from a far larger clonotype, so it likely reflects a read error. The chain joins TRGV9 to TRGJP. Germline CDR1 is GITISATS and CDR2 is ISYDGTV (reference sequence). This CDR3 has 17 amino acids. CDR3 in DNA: TGTGCCTTGTGGGAGCTGCACCAAGGGTTGGGCAAAAAAATCAAGGTATTT. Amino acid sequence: CALWELHQGLGKKIKVF.

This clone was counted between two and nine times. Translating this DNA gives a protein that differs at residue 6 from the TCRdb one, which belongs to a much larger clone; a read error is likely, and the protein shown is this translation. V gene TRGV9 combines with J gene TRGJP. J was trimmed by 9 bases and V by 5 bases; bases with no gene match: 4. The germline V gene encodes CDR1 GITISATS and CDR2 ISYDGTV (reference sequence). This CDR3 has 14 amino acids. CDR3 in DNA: TGTGCCTTGTGGGGTAGGTTGGGCAAAAAAATCAAGGTATTT. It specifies CALWGRLGKKIKVF.

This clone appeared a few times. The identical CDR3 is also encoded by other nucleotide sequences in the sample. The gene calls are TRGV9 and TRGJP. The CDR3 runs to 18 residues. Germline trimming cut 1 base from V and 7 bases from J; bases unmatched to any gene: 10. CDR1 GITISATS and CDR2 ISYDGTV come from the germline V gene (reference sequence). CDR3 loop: CALWEVRGKELGKKIKVF. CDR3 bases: TGTGCCTTGTGGGAGGTCCGGGGCAAGGAGTTGGGCAAAAAAATCAAGGTATTT.

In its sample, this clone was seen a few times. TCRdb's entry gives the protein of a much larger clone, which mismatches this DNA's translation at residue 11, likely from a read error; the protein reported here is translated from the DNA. CDR3 sequence: CATWDGGRWGHKKLF. In DNA form, the CDR3 reads TGTGCCACCTGGGACGGCGGAAGGTGGGGTCATAAGAAACTCTTT. The chain carries TRGV2 and TRGJ1 or TRGJ2. The CDR3 spans 15 residues. Germline loops: CDR1 EGSNGY, CDR2 YDSYNSKV. Germline trimming cut 1 base from V and 8 bases from J; bases unmatched to any gene: 14.

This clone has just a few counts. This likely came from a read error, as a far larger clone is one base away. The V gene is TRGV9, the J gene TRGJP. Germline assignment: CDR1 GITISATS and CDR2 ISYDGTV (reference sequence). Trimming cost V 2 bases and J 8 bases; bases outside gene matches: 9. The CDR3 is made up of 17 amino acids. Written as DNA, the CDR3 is TGTGCCTTGTGGGAGGCGCAAGAAAAGTTGGGCAAAAAAATCAAGGTATTT. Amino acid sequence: CALWEAQEKLGKKIKVF.

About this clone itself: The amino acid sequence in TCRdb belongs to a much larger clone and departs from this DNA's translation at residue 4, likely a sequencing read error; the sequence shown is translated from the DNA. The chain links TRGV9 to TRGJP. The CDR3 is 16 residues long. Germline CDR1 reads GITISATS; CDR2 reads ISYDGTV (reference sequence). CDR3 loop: CALRELQELGKKIKVF. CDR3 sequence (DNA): TGTGCCTTGCGGGAGCTCCAAGAGTTGGGCAAAAAAATCAAGGTATTT.

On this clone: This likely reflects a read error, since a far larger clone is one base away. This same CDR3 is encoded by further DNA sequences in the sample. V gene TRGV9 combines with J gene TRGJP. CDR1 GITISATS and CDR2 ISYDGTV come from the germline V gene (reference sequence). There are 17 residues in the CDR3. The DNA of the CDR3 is TGTGCCTTGTGGGAGCTGCACCAAGAGTTAGGCAAAAAAATCAAGGTATTT. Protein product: CALWELHQELGKKIKVF.

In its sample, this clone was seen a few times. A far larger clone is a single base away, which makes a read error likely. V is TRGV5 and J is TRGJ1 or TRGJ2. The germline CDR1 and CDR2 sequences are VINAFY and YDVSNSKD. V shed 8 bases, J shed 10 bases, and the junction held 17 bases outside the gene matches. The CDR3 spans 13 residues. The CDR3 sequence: CATSAVKGAKKLF. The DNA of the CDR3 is TGTGCCACCTCGGCGGTCAAAGGTGCCAAGAAACTCTTT.

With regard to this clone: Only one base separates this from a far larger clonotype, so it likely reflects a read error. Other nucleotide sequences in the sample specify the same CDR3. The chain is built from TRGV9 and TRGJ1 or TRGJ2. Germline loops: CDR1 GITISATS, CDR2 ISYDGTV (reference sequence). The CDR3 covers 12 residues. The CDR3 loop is CALWEVRKRKLF. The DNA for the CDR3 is TGCGCCTTGTGGGAGGTGCGGAAGAGGAAACTCTTT.

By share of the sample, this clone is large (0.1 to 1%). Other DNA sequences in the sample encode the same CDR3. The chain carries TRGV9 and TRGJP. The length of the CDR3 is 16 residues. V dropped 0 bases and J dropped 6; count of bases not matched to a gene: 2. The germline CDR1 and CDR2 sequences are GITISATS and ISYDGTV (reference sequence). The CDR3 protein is CALWEVRELGKKIKVF. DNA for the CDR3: TGTGCCTTGTGGGAGGTGAGAGAGTTGGGCAAAAAAATCAAGGTATTT.

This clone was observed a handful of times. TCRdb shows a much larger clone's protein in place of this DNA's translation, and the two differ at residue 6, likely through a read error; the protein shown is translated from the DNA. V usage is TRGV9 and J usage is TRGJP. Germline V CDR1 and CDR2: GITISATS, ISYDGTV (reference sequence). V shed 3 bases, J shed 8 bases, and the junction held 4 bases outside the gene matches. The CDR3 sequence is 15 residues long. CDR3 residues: CALWEKQLGKKIKVF. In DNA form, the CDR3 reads TGTGCCTTGTGGGAGAAGCAGTTGGGCAAAAAAATCAAGGTATTT.

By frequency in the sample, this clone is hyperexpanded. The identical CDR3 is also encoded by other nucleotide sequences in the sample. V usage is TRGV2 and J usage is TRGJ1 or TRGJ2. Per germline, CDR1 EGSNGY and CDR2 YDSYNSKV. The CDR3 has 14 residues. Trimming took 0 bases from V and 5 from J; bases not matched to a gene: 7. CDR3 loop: CATWDGPVNYKKLF. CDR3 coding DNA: TGTGCCACCTGGGACGGGCCGGTGAATTATAAGAAACTCTTT.

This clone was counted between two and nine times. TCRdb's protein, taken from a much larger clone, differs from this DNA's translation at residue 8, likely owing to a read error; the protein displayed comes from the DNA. Here the CDR3 reads CALWEVLGLGKKIKVF. DNA of the CDR3: TGTGCCTTGTGGGAGGTGCTGGGGTTGGGCAAAAAAATCAAGGTATTT. The chain couples TRGV9 to TRGJP. The trim removed 0 bases at V and 9 bases at J, leaving 5 bases unmatched. The germline CDR1 and CDR2 sequences are GITISATS and ISYDGTV (reference sequence). The CDR3 is 16 residues long.

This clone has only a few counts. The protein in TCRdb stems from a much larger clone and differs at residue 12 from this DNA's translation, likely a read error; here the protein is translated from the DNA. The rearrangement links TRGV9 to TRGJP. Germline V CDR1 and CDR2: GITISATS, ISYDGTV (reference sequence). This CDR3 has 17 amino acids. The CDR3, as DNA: TGTGCCTTGTGGGAGGTGCTAGAAGAGTTGGGCGAAAAAATCAAGGTATTT. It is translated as CALWEVLEELGEKIKVF.

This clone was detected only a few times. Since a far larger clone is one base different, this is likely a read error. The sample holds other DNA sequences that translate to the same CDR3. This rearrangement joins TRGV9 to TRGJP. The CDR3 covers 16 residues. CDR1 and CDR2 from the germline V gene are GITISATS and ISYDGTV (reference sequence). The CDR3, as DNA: TGCGCCTTGTGGGACCCACAAGAGTTGGGCAAAAAAATCAAGGTATTT. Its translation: CALWDPQELGKKIKVF.

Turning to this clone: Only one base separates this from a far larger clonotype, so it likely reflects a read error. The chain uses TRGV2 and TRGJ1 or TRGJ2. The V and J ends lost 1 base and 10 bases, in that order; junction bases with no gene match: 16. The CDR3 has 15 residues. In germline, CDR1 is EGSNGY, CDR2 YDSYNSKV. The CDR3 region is CATWDGGRWGYKKLF. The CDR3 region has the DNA TGTGCCACCTGGGACGGCGGAAGGTGGGGTTACAAGAAACTCTTT.

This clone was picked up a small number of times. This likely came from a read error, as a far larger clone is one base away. The CDR3 loop is CALWEANKKLF. DNA of the CDR3: TGTGCCCTGTGGGAGGCTAATAAGAAACTCTTT. The chain uses TRGV9 and TRGJ1 or TRGJ2. Germline CDR1 is GITISATS and CDR2 is ISYDGTV (reference sequence). The CDR3 covers 11 residues.

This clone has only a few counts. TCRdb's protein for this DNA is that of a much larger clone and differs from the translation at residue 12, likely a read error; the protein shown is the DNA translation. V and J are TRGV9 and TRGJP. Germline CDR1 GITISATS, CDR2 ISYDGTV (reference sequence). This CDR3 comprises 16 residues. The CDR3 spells CALWEAQELGKNIKVF. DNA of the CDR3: TGTGCCTTGTGGGAGGCCCAAGAGTTGGGCAAAAATATCAAGGTATTT.

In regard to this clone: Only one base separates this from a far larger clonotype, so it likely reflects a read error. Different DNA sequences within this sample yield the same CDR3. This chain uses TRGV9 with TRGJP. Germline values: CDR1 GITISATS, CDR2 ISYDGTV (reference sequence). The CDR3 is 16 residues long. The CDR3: CALWEVMGLGKKIKVF. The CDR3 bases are TGCGCCTTGTGGGAGGTAATGGGGTTGGGCAAAAAAATCAAGGTATTT.

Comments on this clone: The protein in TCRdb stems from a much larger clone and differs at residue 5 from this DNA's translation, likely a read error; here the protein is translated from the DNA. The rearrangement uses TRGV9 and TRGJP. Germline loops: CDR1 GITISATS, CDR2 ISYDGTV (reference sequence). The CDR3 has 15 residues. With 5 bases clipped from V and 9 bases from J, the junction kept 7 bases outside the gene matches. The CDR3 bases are TGTGCCTTGTGGGGGTCTGCGTTGGGCAAAAAAATCAAGGTATTT. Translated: CALWGSALGKKIKVF.

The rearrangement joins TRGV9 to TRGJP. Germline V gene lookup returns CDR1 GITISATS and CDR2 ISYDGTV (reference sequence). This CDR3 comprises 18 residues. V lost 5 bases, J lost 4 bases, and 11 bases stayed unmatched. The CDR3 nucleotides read TGTGCCTTGTGGGGGAAGCGATCCCAAGAGTTGGGCAAAAAAATCAAGGTATTT. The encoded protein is CALWGKRSQELGKKIKVF.

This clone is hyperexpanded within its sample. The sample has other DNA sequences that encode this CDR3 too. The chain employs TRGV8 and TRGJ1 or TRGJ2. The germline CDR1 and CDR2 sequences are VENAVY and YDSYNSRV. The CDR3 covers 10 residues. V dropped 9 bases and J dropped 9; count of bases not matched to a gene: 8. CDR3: CATPLRKKLF. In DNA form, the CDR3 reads TGTGCCACCCCTCTCCGTAAGAAACTCTTT.

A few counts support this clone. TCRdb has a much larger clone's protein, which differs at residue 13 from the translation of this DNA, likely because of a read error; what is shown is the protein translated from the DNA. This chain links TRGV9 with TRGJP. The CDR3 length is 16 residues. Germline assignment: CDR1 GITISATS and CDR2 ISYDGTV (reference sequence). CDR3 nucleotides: TGTGCCTTGTGGGAGGTAATGGGGTTGGGCAAAAAAGTCAAGGTATTT. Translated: CALWEVMGLGKKVKVF.

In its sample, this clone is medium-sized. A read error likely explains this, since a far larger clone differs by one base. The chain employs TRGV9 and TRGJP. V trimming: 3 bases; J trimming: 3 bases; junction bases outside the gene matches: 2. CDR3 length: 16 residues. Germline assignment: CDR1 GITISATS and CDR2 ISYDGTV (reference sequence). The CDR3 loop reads CALWEMQELGKKIKVF. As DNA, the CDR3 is TGTGCCTTGTGGGAGATGCAAGAGTTGGGCAAAAAAATCAAGGTATTT.

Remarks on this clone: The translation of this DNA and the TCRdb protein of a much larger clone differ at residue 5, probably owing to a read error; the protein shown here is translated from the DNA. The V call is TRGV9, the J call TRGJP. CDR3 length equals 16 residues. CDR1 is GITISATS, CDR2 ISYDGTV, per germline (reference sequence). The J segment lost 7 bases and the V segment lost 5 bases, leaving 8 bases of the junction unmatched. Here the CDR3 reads CALWGASELGKKIKVF. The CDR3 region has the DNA TGTGCCTTGTGGGGGGCGAGTGAGTTGGGCAAAAAAATCAAGGTATTT.

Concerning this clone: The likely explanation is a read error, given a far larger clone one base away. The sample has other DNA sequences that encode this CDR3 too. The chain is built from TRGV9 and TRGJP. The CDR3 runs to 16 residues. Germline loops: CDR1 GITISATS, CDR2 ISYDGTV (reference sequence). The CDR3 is CALWELQELGKKIKVF. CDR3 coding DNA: TGTGCCTTGTGGGAGCTCCAAGAGCTGGGCAAAAAAATCAAGGTATTT.

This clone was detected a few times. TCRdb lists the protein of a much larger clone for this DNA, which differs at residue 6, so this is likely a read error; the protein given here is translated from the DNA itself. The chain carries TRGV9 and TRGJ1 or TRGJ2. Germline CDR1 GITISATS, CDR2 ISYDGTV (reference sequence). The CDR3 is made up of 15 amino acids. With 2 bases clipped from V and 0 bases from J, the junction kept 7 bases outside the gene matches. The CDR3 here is CALWEARKNYYKKLF. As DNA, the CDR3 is TGTGCCTTGTGGGAGGCGCGAAAGAATTATTATAAGAAACTCTTT.

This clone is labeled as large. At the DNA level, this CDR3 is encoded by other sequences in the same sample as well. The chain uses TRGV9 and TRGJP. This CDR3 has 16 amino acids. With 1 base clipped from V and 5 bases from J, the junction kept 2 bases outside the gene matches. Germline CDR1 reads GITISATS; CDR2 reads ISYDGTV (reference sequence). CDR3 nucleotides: TGTGCCTTGTGGGAGGTTGAAGAGTTGGGCAAAAAAATCAAGGTATTT. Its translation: CALWEVEELGKKIKVF.